These 24 T cell receptor beta chains share one sample of origin, sequenced in a study of T cells after yellow fever vaccination. A single record per CDR3 protein comes from TCRdb applying MiXCR to the 5' RACE reads. The repertoire includes 250,000 to 300,000 distinct CDR3 sequences, around 4.9% of them detected once, and roughly 3.3% sits in the top ten. The sample was CD4+ T cells sorted from PBMCs, taken on the day of the yellow fever booster vaccination. Every receptor here comes from a man in his late teens or twenties who received the YFV17D yellow fever vaccine.

This clonotype was counted only a few times. The chain employs TRBV6-5 and TRBJ2-2; TRBD2 is a possible D gene (6 bases). Germline CDR1 and CDR2: MNHEY and SVGAGI. This CDR3 region has 15 residues. V was cut by 4 bases and J by 5 bases, with 14 bases left in between. CDR3 in amino acids: CASSFRLEGTGELFF. CDR3 DNA: TGTGCCAGCAGTTTTCGACTAGAAGGGACCGGGGAGCTGTTTTTT.

This clonotype was detected ten times or more. The V call is TRBV5-5, the J call TRBJ2-5; 8 bases are shared with TRBD1. The length of the CDR3 is 15 residues. Germline V lookup: CDR1 SGHKS, CDR2 YYEKEE (reference sequence). Trimming removed 1 base from V and 4 bases from J; junction bases left unmatched: 6. The CDR3 protein is CASSLTGQEGETQYF. The CDR3 DNA reads TGTGCCAGCAGCTTGACGGGACAGGAGGGAGAGACCCAGTACTTC.

The chain has TRBV20-1 and TRBJ1-5, with D perhaps TRBD1 (5 bases). V was trimmed by 1 base and J by 0 bases, leaving 10 bases between them. The germline V gene has CDR1 DFQATT and CDR2 SNEGSKA (reference sequence). The CDR3 runs 15 residues. The CDR3 reads CSARGGGNSNQPQHF. For the CDR3, the DNA is TGCAGTGCTAGAGGCGGGGGTAATAGCAATCAGCCCCAGCATTTT.

This clonotype came up a few times. The gene calls are TRBV5-1 and TRBJ2-1; TRBD1 agrees at 7 bases. Trimming removed 0 bases from V and 10 bases from J; junction bases left unmatched: 4. The CDR3 is 13 amino acids. The germline V gene has CDR1 SGHRS and CDR2 YFSETQ. The CDR3 loop is CASSLADRAEQFF. As DNA, the CDR3 is TGCGCCAGCAGCTTGGCCGACAGGGCGGAGCAGTTCTTC.

Only a few counts were recorded for this clonotype. The rearrangement links TRBV20-1 to TRBJ2-7; TRBD1 agrees at 8 bases. The germline V gene encodes CDR1 DFQATT and CDR2 SNEGSKA (reference sequence). With V trimmed by 5 bases and J by 3 bases, 3 bases remained unmatched. This CDR3 is built from 12 residues. The CDR3 region is CSADRGGYEQYF. For the CDR3, the DNA is TGCAGTGCTGACAGGGGAGGCTACGAGCAGTACTTC.

This clonotype was observed many times. The chain combines TRBV20-1 with TRBJ1-4; unclear D gene. The CDR3 runs 13 residues. Germline assignment: CDR1 DFQATT and CDR2 SNEGSKA (reference sequence). V was cut by 5 bases and J by 0 bases, with 7 bases left in between. The CDR3 loop reads CSAFYATNEKLFF. The CDR3 nucleotides read TGCAGTGCTTTTTATGCAACTAATGAAAAACTGTTTTTT.

The gene calls are TRBV20-1 and TRBJ2-1; 12 bases are shared with TRBD2. Germline CDR1 DFQATT, CDR2 SNEGSKA (reference sequence). The CDR3 is made up of 15 amino acids. V gave up 6 bases and J gave up 0 bases; unmatched junction bases: 3. In DNA form, the CDR3 reads TGCAGTGCCGCACTAGCGGGGGGCTCCTACAATGAGCAGTTCTTC. Its translation is CSAALAGGSYNEQFF.

This clonotype showed up many times. The CDR3 nucleotides read TGTGCCAGCAGTGGACAAGTTTCCTACGAGCAGTACTTC. Protein product: CASSGQVSYEQYF. The V and J genes are TRBV2 and TRBJ2-7; D remains unclear. CDR1 is SNHLY, CDR2 FYNNEI, per germline. The germline V and J ends were trimmed by 4 bases and 1 base, with 8 bases remaining between them. This CDR3 comprises 13 residues.

There are a few counts of this clonotype. The chain carries TRBV7-2 and TRBJ1-6; 9 bases are a match to TRBD1. The V segment lost 1 base and the J segment 4 bases; nucleotides outside the gene matches: 2. The CDR3 is made up of 16 amino acids. Germline lookup yields CDR1 SGHTA and CDR2 FQGNSA. The CDR3 spells CASSLEDRGYNSPLHF. The CDR3 DNA reads TGTGCCAGCAGCTTAGAGGACAGGGGATATAATTCACCCCTCCACTTT.

This clonotype appeared a few times. The V gene is TRBV6-6, the J gene TRBJ1-5; 7 nucleotides match TRBD1. Germline V gives CDR1 MNHNY, CDR2 SVGAGI (reference sequence). Trimming removed 4 bases from V and 4 bases from J; junction bases left unmatched: 7. The CDR3 totals 15 residues. In nucleotides, the CDR3 is TGTGCCAGCAGTTTGGACAGGAAAATTAATCAGCCCCAGCATTTT. Amino acid sequence: CASSLDRKINQPQHF.

The chain recombines TRBV20-1 with TRBJ2-3; D is undetermined. V was trimmed by 6 bases and J by 0 bases, leaving 7 bases between them. The CDR3 length is 12 residues. Germline V gene sequence: CDR1 DFQATT, CDR2 SNEGSKA (reference sequence). Written as DNA, the CDR3 is TGCAGTGCCGCCCCTAGCACAGATACGCAGTATTTT. It translates to CSAAPSTDTQYF.

This clonotype was detected ten times or more. The V gene is TRBV7-9, the J gene TRBJ2-7; D not resolved. The CDR3 runs to 12 residues. The V gene lost 1 base and the J gene lost 7 bases, with 8 bases spanning the gap. The germline CDR1 and CDR2 sequences are SEHNR and FQNEAQ (reference sequence). Here the CDR3 DNA reads TGTGCCAGCAGCTTAGAGGGTGTGGAGCAGTACGTC. Its translation is CASSLEGVEQYV.

The rearrangement links TRBV27 to TRBJ1-2; D remains ambiguous. CDR1 and CDR2 from the germline V gene are MNHEY and SMNVEV (reference sequence). Deletions cut 4 bases from V and 7 bases from J, with 7 bases between. The CDR3 covers 11 residues. The chain's CDR3 is CASSSGVGYTF. The CDR3 bases are TGTGCCAGCAGTTCAGGTGTTGGCTACACCTTC.

The CDR3 reads CASSKANLAGNQPQHF. The CDR3, as DNA: TGTGCCAGTAGTAAGGCGAACCTGGCGGGCAATCAGCCCCAGCATTTT. V usage is TRBV19 and J usage is TRBJ1-5, with no clear D. V gave up 4 bases and J gave up 2 bases, with 15 bases separating them. The CDR3 is 16 residues long. CDR1 is LNHDA, CDR2 SQIVND, per germline (reference sequence). Supplemented by reference TRBV19 and TRBJ1-5, the full variable domain reads DGGITQSPKYLFRKEGQNVTLSCEQNLNHDAMYWYRQDPGQGLRLIYYSQIVNDFQKGDIAEGYSVSREKKESFPLTVTSAQKNPTAFYLCASSKANLAGNQPQHFGDGTRLSIL.

The chain links TRBV20-1 to TRBJ2-3; 8 bases agree with TRBD2. Germline V gene sequence: CDR1 DFQATT, CDR2 SNEGSKA (reference sequence). The CDR3 is 13 amino acids. J gave up 4 bases and V 4 bases, and 4 bases lay outside the gene matches. The CDR3 protein is CSAIPGGPDTQYF. The CDR3 bases are TGCAGTGCTATCCCGGGGGGGCCAGATACGCAGTATTTT.

This chain connects TRBV2 to TRBJ2-4; the D is unclear. This CDR3 has 11 amino acids. Trimming removed 7 bases from V and 8 bases from J, with 9 bases in between. CDR1 is SNHLY, CDR2 FYNNEI, per germline. CDR3 loop: CASISHDIQYF. CDR3 in DNA: TGTGCCAGCATTTCGCATGACATTCAGTACTTC.

This clonotype was counted between two and nine times. The chain links TRBV2 to TRBJ2-5; 14 positions agree with TRBD2. The CDR3 length is 16 residues. The germline gives CDR1 SNHLY, CDR2 FYNNEI. Losses at the gene ends were 6 bases for V and 5 bases for J; bases not matched to a gene: 8. The CDR3 DNA is TGTGCCAGCAGATGGCGACTAGCGGGGGGGGGTGAGACCCAGTACTTC. This translates into CASRWRLAGGGETQYF. Supplemented by reference TRBV2 and TRBJ2-5, the full variable domain reads EPEVTQTPSHQVTQMGQEVILRCVPISNHLYFYWYRQILGQKVEFLVSFYNNEISEKSEIFDDQFSVERPDGSNFTLKIRSTKLEDSAMYFCASRWRLAGGGETQYFGPGTRLLVL.

V usage is TRBV6-6 and J usage is TRBJ1-5; D is possibly TRBD1 (5 bases). V was shortened by 0 bases and J by 7 bases, with 10 bases between the two germline ends. CDR1 MNHNY and CDR2 SVGAGI come from the germline V gene (reference sequence). The CDR3 is 14 amino acids. This CDR3 reads CASSYSGGSQPQHF. The CDR3 DNA sequence: TGTGCCAGCAGTTACTCGGGGGGATCCCAGCCCCAGCATTTT.

V is TRBV27 and J is TRBJ2-7; D may correspond to TRBD1 or TRBD2 (5 bases each). Germline CDR1 reads MNHEY; CDR2 reads SMNVEV (reference sequence). The CDR3 has 15 residues. Trimming stripped 5 bases from V and 3 bases from J, with 17 bases between. As DNA, the CDR3 is TGTGCCAGCAGTACCCCGAGGGGTCTCAGCTACGAGCAGTACTTC. It codes for CASSTPRGLSYEQYF.

The table lists this clonotype with many counts. The gene calls are TRBV7-2 and TRBJ1-1; the D is unclear. Trimming removed 3 bases at V and 1 base at J, with 9 bases between. The CDR3 length is 14 residues. Germline V gene sequence: CDR1 SGHTA, CDR2 FQGNSA. CDR3 in DNA: TGTGCCAGCAGCTTTGTCTGGGAGAACACTGAAGCTTTCTTT. Amino acids: CASSFVWENTEAFF.

The V gene is TRBV20-1, the J gene TRBJ2-7; possible D gene TRBD2, 7 bases. The CDR3 has 15 residues. Germline loops: CDR1 DFQATT, CDR2 SNEGSKA (reference sequence). V was trimmed by 6 bases and J by 2 bases, leaving 20 bases between them. The CDR3 nucleotides read TGCAGTGCCCGGACCGGTGCGGGGGCTCCCTACGAGCAGTACTTC. It specifies CSARTGAGAPYEQYF.

This clonotype came up a few times. This rearrangement joins TRBV4-2 to TRBJ1-6; maybe TRBD1 (5 bases). This CDR3 contains 14 residues. The germline CDR1 and CDR2 sequences are LGHNA and YNFKEQ. V gave up 1 base and J gave up 7 bases, with 8 bases separating them. The CDR3 region has the DNA TGTGCCAGCAGCCAAGGACAGTCGAATTCACCCCTCCACTTT. Translation: CASSQGQSNSPLHF.

This chain's CDR3 is CASSTGQGQPQHF. Written as DNA, the CDR3 is TGTGCCAGCAGCACGGGACAGGGTCAGCCCCAGCATTTT. The V call is TRBV7-9, the J call TRBJ1-5, with TRBD1 identical over 9 bases. Germline V gene lookup returns CDR1 SEHNR and CDR2 FQNEAQ (reference sequence). The CDR3 extends over 13 amino acids. Trimming at V came to 5 bases and at J to 6 bases, leaving 2 bases not matched to a gene.

The rearrangement links TRBV4-2 to TRBJ2-1, with D unclear. The germline CDR1 and CDR2 sequences are LGHNA and YNFKEQ. The V gene lost 0 bases and the J gene lost 10 bases, with 13 bases spanning the gap. The length of the CDR3 is 14 residues. The CDR3, as DNA: TGTGCCAGCAGCCAAGAATTTCCCGTGGCGGAGCAGTTCTTC. Translated: CASSQEFPVAEQFF.